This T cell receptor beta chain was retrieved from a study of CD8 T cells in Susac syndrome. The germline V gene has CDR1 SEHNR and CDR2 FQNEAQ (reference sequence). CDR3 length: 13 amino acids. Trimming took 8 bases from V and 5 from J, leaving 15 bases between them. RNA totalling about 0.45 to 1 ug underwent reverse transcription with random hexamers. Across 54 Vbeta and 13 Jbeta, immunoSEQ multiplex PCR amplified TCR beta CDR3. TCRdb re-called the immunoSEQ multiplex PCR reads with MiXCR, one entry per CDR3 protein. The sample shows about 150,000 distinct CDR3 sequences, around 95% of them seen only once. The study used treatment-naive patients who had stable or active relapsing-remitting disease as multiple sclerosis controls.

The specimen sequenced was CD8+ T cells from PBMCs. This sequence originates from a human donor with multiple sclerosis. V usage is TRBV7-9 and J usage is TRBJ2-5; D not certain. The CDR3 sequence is CASRRPLTETQYF. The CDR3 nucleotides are TGTGCCAGCCGACGCCCCTTGACGGAGACCCAGTACTTC.